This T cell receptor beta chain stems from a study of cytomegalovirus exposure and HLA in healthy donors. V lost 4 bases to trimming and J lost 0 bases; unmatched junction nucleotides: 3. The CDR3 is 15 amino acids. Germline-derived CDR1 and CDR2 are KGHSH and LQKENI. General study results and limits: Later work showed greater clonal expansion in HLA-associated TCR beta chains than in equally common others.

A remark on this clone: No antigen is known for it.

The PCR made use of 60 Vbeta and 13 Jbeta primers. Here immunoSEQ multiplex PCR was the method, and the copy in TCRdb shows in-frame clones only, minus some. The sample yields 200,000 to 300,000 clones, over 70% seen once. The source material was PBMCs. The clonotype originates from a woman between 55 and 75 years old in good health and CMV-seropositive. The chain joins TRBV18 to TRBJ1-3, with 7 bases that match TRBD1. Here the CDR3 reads CASSLGTVSGNTIYF. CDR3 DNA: TGTGCCAGCTCACTTGGGACAGTCTCTGGAAACACCATATATTTT.